What follows describes a single TCR beta chain. Its specificity is not known. CDR1 is SGDLS and CDR2 is YYNGEE in the germline V gene. With V trimmed by 2 bases and J by 0 bases, 7 bases remained unmatched. The CDR3 extends over 16 amino acids. This specimen belongs to a study of cytomegalovirus exposure and HLA in healthy donors. The primer mix had 60 Vbeta and 13 Jbeta primers. Clones were sequenced by immunoSEQ multiplex PCR, and TCRdb holds only the in-frame ones, with some missing. Found here are tens of thousands of clones; the top ten clones hold over 9%. Study-wide results and caveats: Later work showed greater clonal expansion in HLA-associated TCR beta chains than in equally common others. Analysis performed later found 16,951 TCR beta sequences associated with HLA alleles at 0.05 false discovery rate.

The source of this sequence is a woman aged 60-75 years in good health and CMV-seropositive. The chain joins TRBV9 to TRBJ2-7, with TRBD2 matching over 8 bases. Sequenced material: PBMCs. CDR3 amino acids: CASSVFSGSSSYEQYF. The CDR3 bases are TGTGCCAGCAGCGTCTTCAGCGGGAGCAGCTCCTACGAGCAGTACTTC.